These 13 T cell receptor beta chains originate from one sample sequenced in a study of T cell responses to AZD1222 COVID-19 vaccine. This table comes from immunoSEQ multiplex PCR, and its TCRdb copy is limited to in-frame clones, with some not included. The sample includes roughly 70,000 clones, about 85% of them seen just once. This material consisted of peripheral blood, taken 28 days after the second AZD1222 dose. These receptors were taken from an adult who received the AZD1222 COVID-19 vaccine.

V and J are TRBV29-1 and TRBJ2-2; TRBD2 agrees at 7 bases. V was clipped by 4 bases and J by 0 bases; unmatched bases: 2. This CDR3 has 14 amino acids. CDR1 and CDR2 from the germline V gene are SQVTM and ANQGSEA. CDR3 amino acids: CSVAGGTNTGELFF. Here the CDR3 DNA reads TGCAGCGTTGCGGGGGGTACGAACACCGGGGAGCTGTTTTTT.

This rearrangement joins TRBV11-2 to TRBJ2-7, with D perhaps TRBD2 (5 bases). The length of the CDR3 is 17 residues. Per the germline V gene, CDR1 is SGHAT and CDR2 is FQNNGV. Trimming removed 4 bases from V and 0 bases from J, with 19 bases in between. The CDR3 is CASSSPAPGMSSYEQYF. The CDR3 nucleotides read TGTGCCAGCAGCTCCCCTGCTCCGGGAATGAGCTCCTACGAGCAGTACTTC.

V and J are TRBV7-9 and TRBJ1-1; tentative D call: TRBD1 (5 bases). CDR1 and CDR2 from the germline V gene are SEHNR and FQNEAQ (reference sequence). V was pared by 5 bases and J by 5 bases, with 24 bases between. CDR3 size: 17 residues. The CDR3 region is CASSPAAGIWGETEAFF. The CDR3 DNA reads as TGTGCCAGCAGCCCTGCGGCAGGGATATGGGGAGAGACTGAAGCTTTCTTT.

The chain joins TRBV6-2 or TRBV6-3 to TRBJ1-5; 11 bases fit TRBD1. From germline, CDR1 is MNHEY and CDR2 SVGEGT. This CDR3 is 14 amino acids long. V was clipped by 6 bases and J by 6 bases; unmatched bases: 4. The CDR3 nucleotides are TGTGCCAGCAGCACCGGGACAGGGGGTCAGCCCCAGCATTTT. Translated, it gives CASSTGTGGQPQHF.

V is TRBV9 and J is TRBJ1-5, with D perhaps TRBD1 (6 bases). CDR1 and CDR2 from the germline V gene are SGDLS and YYNGEE. CDR3 length: 15 amino acids. Trimming removed 4 bases from V and 6 bases from J, with 17 bases in between. The CDR3 DNA is TGTGCCAGCAGCCTAACGGGGGGCGGTGGTCAGCCCCAGCATTTT. This gives the protein CASSLTGGGGQPQHF.

V and J are TRBV18 and TRBJ1-2; perhaps TRBD1 as D (5 bases). V lost 0 bases and J 8 bases, leaving 16 bases between the germline ends. Germline V gene lookup returns CDR1 KGHSH and CDR2 LQKENI. The CDR3 is made up of 15 amino acids. The CDR3 DNA follows: TGTGCCAGCTCACCACCGCTGGGGACTTCCGGCGGCTACACCTTC. Translating it yields CASSPPLGTSGGYTF.

The chain links TRBV7-2 to TRBJ2-1; 16 bases match TRBD2. Germline loops: CDR1 SGHTA, CDR2 FQGNSA. V gave up 3 bases and J gave up 8 bases; unmatched junction bases: 4. CDR3 size: 16 residues. CDR3 amino acids: CASSLGLAGGFDEQFF. The CDR3 region has the DNA TGTGCCAGCAGCTTGGGACTAGCGGGAGGGTTCGATGAGCAGTTCTTC.

The V call is TRBV19, the J call TRBJ1-5; D possibly corresponds to TRBD1 (6 bases). Looked up from germline, CDR1 is LNHDA and CDR2 is SQIVND (reference sequence). This CDR3 has 14 amino acids. The ends were cut back, 6 bases at V and 7 bases at J, with 16 bases in the middle. The CDR3 spells CASRSTGRGQPQHF. The CDR3 DNA follows: TGTGCCAGTAGGTCTACAGGGAGGGGGCAGCCCCAGCATTTT.

This clone was observed a handful of times. V and J are TRBV9 and TRBJ2-2; 8 nucleotides match TRBD2. Germline V gene data show CDR1 as SGDLS and CDR2 as YYNGEE. The J segment lost 1 base and the V segment lost 3 bases, leaving 2 bases of the junction unmatched. This CDR3 spans 15 amino acids. The DNA for the CDR3 is TGTGCCAGCAGCGAGGGACTAGAGAACACCGGGGAGCTGTTTTTT. Protein: CASSEGLENTGELFF.

This clone was counted a single time. The chain is built from TRBV28 and TRBJ1-5; TRBD1 aligns across 8 bases. This CDR3 is 14 amino acids long. Losses at the gene ends were 6 bases for V and 3 bases for J; bases not matched to a gene: 4. Germline CDR1 MDHEN, CDR2 SYDVKM. The CDR3, as DNA: TGTGCCAGCAGGGGACAGGTCAACAATCAGCCCCAGCATTTT. Protein: CASRGQVNNQPQHF.

This rearrangement joins TRBV7-3 to TRBJ1-2, with 10 bases aligning to TRBD1. V lost 9 bases and J lost 7; bases outside the gene matches: 8. The CDR3 runs 13 residues. Germline V gene data show CDR1 as SGHTA and CDR2 as FQGTGA. The CDR3 protein is CARFGDRGGGYTF. The DNA of the CDR3 is TGTGCCAGATTCGGGGACAGGGGCGGTGGCTACACCTTC.

The chain joins TRBV7-6 to TRBJ2-1; 9 bases agree with TRBD2. The CDR3 sequence is 18 residues long. V lost 1 base and J lost 9; bases outside the gene matches: 16. CDR1 SGHVS and CDR2 FNYEAQ come from the germline V gene. The CDR3 is CASSLGVLTSGATGEQFF. CDR3 nucleotide sequence: TGTGCCAGCAGCTTAGGGGTATTGACTAGCGGTGCCACGGGTGAGCAGTTCTTC.

This clone was counted a few times. The rearrangement joins TRBV29-1 to TRBJ2-2; D call uncertain. Trimming left V 2 bases short and J 1 base short, with 2 bases between. This CDR3 has 12 amino acids. Germline assignment: CDR1 SQVTM and CDR2 ANQGSEA. The CDR3: CSVERNTGELFF. The CDR3 DNA reads TGCAGCGTTGAACGGAACACCGGGGAGCTGTTTTTT.